This T cell receptor beta chain was sequenced in a study of shared clonotypes between healthy human individuals. The CDR3 totals 15 residues. V gave up 4 bases and J gave up 5 bases, with 17 bases separating them. In germline, CDR1 is PRHDT, CDR2 FYEKMQ (reference sequence). Per the original data handling: ImmunoSEQ output lacked quality scores and full-length reads, limiting matched filtering. Assay: immunoSEQ multiplex PCR; the TCRdb copy retains only in-frame clones and omits some. That table furnishes V, J and clone size, whereas the DNA furnished D and trimming. The repertoire holds 600,000 to 750,000 clones, with about nine tenths as singletons.

The rearrangement uses TRBV13 and TRBJ1-1, with no clear D. Sequencing was done on a sample of memory CD8+ T cells from PBMCs. Subset meaning: CD45RO+ cells pooled with CCR7-negative TemRA cells. The clonotype was recovered from a man aged 18-30 years in good health. Some clones in this sample may be carry-over from other donors' samples. The CDR3 reads CASSSPAGGETEAFF. DNA for the CDR3: TGTGCCAGCAGCTCCCCGGCGGGCGGGGAAACTGAAGCTTTCTTT.